This T cell receptor beta chain originates from a study of blood T cell repertoires in COVID-19. Study-wide background: In each case, the material was cDNA or gDNA derived from T cells, B-cell-depleted T cells, or PBMCs.

This clone has just a few counts. In the source study's methods: Estimated nucleated cell counts came from reference gene primer amplification. Libraries were prepared by immunoSEQ multiplex PCR; TCRdb keeps only in-frame clonotypes and omits some of them. V, J and clone size were drawn from that table, and D and trimming were deduced from the DNA. The data contain 100,000 to 150,000 clones, around 63% of them singletons. Sequences were obtained from peripheral blood. This receptor was taken from a woman aged 70 to 79 with acute or convalescent COVID-19.

CDR3 in DNA: TGTGCCAGCAGTCCACCCCGTTCGGGCAATGAGCAGTTCTTC. Amino acid sequence: CASSPPRSGNEQFF. The genes are TRBV27 and TRBJ2-1; D unclear. V was trimmed by 5 bases and J by 6 bases, leaving 14 bases between them. The V gene's germline CDR1 is MNHEY and CDR2 SMNVEV (reference sequence). The CDR3 covers 14 residues.